This note documents a single TCR beta chain sequence. The antigen remains unidentified. This entry belongs to a study of tumor-infiltrating lymphocytes in primary liver carcinoma. cDNA specific to TCR beta was made from around 530 ng of total RNA, with a constant-region primer employed for priming. Generation of the TCR beta libraries relied on three nested multiplex PCR rounds using slightly modified ARM-PCR. TRBV1-TRBV30 forward primers paired with a C-beta reverse primer were used in the first two PCR rounds, which ran approximately 10 cycles each. TCRdb re-analysed the multiplex PCR reads in MiXCR, keeping a single row per CDR3 protein. The data hold about 200,000 distinct CDR3 sequences, with approximately 65% observed a single time. Study outcomes and limitations: Against blood, tumors held a significantly higher top-250-clone fraction (p = 0.039).

V was pared by 7 bases and J by 3 bases, with 12 bases of the junction left unmatched. Per the germline V gene, CDR1 is SGHAT and CDR2 is FQDESV (reference sequence). The CDR3 length is 16 residues. Unsorted whole blood yielded the blood RNA, and germline DNA was also extracted. The collection of roughly 4.2 milliliters of peripheral blood preceded surgery. The chain carries TRBV11-1 and TRBJ2-3; 8 bases fit TRBD1. The sequence was obtained from an older woman with primary liver carcinoma and hepatitis B virus infection. Sequencing was done on a sample of peripheral blood. DNA of the CDR3: TGTGCCAGCAACCCCAAACAGGGGGTGGTAACAGATACGCAGTATTTT. Its translation is CASNPKQGVVTDTQYF.